The 10 T cell receptor beta chains reported below all come from one sample, sequenced in a study of blood T cell repertoires in COVID-19. The method was immunoSEQ multiplex PCR; TCRdb's version includes in-frame clones alone and lacks a portion of them. Among about 200,000 clones listed, roughly 84% were seen once. The specimen was peripheral blood. The receptors derive from a man aged 35 to 55 with acute or convalescent COVID-19.

This chain connects TRBV3-1 (or the pseudogene TRBV3-2) to TRBJ2-7; 8 bases match TRBD1. Per the germline V gene, CDR1 is LGHDT and CDR2 is YNNKEL (reference sequence). The length of the CDR3 is 17 residues. V was pared by 0 bases and J by 0 bases, with 7 bases of the junction left unmatched. This chain's CDR3 is CASSQETGDFYSYEQYF. CDR3 bases: TGTGCCAGCAGCCAAGAGACAGGGGACTTTTACTCCTACGAGCAGTACTTC.

The chain recombines TRBV6-2 or TRBV6-3 with TRBJ2-7; TRBD1 aligns across 7 bases. The V gene end was trimmed by 6 bases and the J gene end by 1 base; junction bases not matched to a gene: 9. This CDR3 has 15 amino acids. CDR1 is MNHEY and CDR2 is SVGEGT in the germline V gene. CDR3 sequence reads: CASSLGGIWSYEQYF. The CDR3 DNA is TGTGCCAGCAGCCTAGGGGGCATTTGGTCCTACGAGCAGTACTTC.

This chain links TRBV6-2 or TRBV6-3 with TRBJ1-5, with D hard to call. The CDR3 runs to 15 residues. V gave up 0 bases and J gave up 11 bases, with 17 bases separating them. Germline lookup yields CDR1 MNHEY and CDR2 SVGEGT. The CDR3 protein is CASSYSKVGGEAQHF. As DNA, the CDR3 is TGTGCCAGCAGTTACTCGAAGGTGGGTGGAGAAGCCCAGCATTTT.

The chain couples TRBV7-3 to TRBJ1-2, with no clear D. The CDR3 runs to 13 residues. Germline CDR1 is SGHTA and CDR2 is FQGTGA. Trimming stripped 4 bases from V and 6 bases from J, with 12 bases between. The CDR3: CASSSSPVDGYTF. In nucleotides, the CDR3 is TGTGCCAGCAGCTCCTCACCCGTAGATGGCTACACCTTC.

The chain employs TRBV7-2 and TRBJ2-5; perhaps TRBD1 as D (6 bases). V dropped 2 bases and J dropped 1 base, with 8 bases sitting between them. The CDR3 runs to 14 residues. CDR1 SGHTA and CDR2 FQGNSA come from the germline V gene. The CDR3 bases are TGTGCCAGCAGCTTACAGGGGACCCAAGAGACCCAGTACTTC. Protein product: CASSLQGTQETQYF.

The chain carries TRBV4-1 and TRBJ1-4; 8 positions agree with TRBD1. CDR3 length: 15 amino acids. Trimming removed 3 bases from V and 6 bases from J; junction bases left unmatched: 6. Germline CDR1 and CDR2: MGHRA and YSYEKL. CDR3 coding DNA: TGCGCCAGCAGCCAGTCCGGGACAGGTTATGAAAAACTGTTTTTT. Its translation: CASSQSGTGYEKLFF.

This chain links TRBV18 with TRBJ1-2; D not certain. V was pared by 3 bases and J by 8 bases, with 19 bases between. The CDR3 extends over 15 amino acids. Germline loops: CDR1 KGHSH, CDR2 LQKENI. The CDR3 sequence is CASSPLVDTALGYTF. CDR3 DNA sequence: TGTGCCAGCTCACCGCTGGTTGACACCGCCTTGGGCTACACCTTC.

There are a few counts of this clone. J is TRBJ1-2 and V is TRBV19; D may be TRBD1 (5 bases). V lost 3 bases and J 1 base, leaving 9 bases between the germline ends. Germline CDR1 and CDR2: LNHDA and SQIVND (reference sequence). CDR3 length: 14 residues. CDR3 in DNA: TGTGCCAGTAGTATTAGGACAAATAACTATGGCTACACCTTC. Amino acid sequence: CASSIRTNNYGYTF.

This chain uses TRBV5-1 with TRBJ1-3, with a tentative D call TRBD1 (5 bases). The V gene's germline CDR1 is SGHRS and CDR2 YFSETQ. V was pared by 0 bases and J by 3 bases, with 19 bases between. The length of the CDR3 is 18 residues. This chain's CDR3 is CASSLAGLIGAGGNTIYF. DNA of the CDR3: TGCGCCAGCAGCTTGGCAGGGCTAATAGGGGCAGGTGGAAACACCATATATTTT.

J is TRBJ2-7 and V is TRBV6-1; 10 bases agree with TRBD2. Germline V gene sequence: CDR1 MNHNS, CDR2 SASEGT. This CDR3 spans 15 amino acids. Losses at the gene ends were 8 bases for V and 4 bases for J; bases not matched to a gene: 11. For the CDR3, the DNA is TGTGCCAGCCGAAAGTTAGCGGGAGGTGATTACGAGCAGTACTTC. This sequence encodes CASRKLAGGDYEQYF.